This TCR beta chain came from a study of tumor-infiltrating lymphocytes in primary liver carcinoma (dated by TCRdb to 2016 to 2017). Turning to the overall study: Of the five patients (three men and two women, aged 30 to 69 years), four had hepatocellular carcinoma and one had combined HCC and intrahepatic cholangiocarcinoma. The five patients had tumors staged T1-T3 N0M0, with maximum diameters ranging from 4.2 to 10 cm. Samples yielded roughly 3.5 to 8 million productive TCRbeta reads; read depth did not differ significantly between tissue types. The study combined TCRbeta repertoire sequencing, expression microarrays and whole-exome sequencing across five regions of each liver tumor, with adjacent normal tissue and blood. TCRbeta repertoire sequencing covered 35 or so specimens from 5 patients: roughly 25 tumor regions, 5 adjacent noncancerous liver tissues and 5 peripheral blood samples. To link TCRbeta repertoire diversity with the local molecular phenotype, the approximately 23 tumor region samples were profiled using Agilent mRNA microarrays. Repertoires from technical replicates were highly reproducible, with mean shared-clone rates approximately 0.92 and correlation coefficients above 0.98.

Without any cell sorting, total RNA and DNA were co-extracted from about 20-30 mg of bulk tissue using the AllPrep DNA/RNA mini kit. Between November 2015 and early 2016, about 5 patients in China with histopathologically diagnosed primary liver carcinoma had surgical resection. Patients had chronic HBV infection and were treatment-naive at sampling. Five spatially separated regions were sampled from each tumor: the superior, inferior, left-lateral and right-lateral poles, plus the tumor centre. Histological examination found more than 80% viable tumor cells in every tumor sample. Fresh tumor and adjacent tissue pieces were bisected, with one half stored in RNAlater at -80 degrees C and the other half sent for histology. Per the germline V gene, SGHRS is the CDR1 and YFSETQ is the CDR2. Relative to germline, V is 4 bases shorter and J is 4 bases shorter, with 18 bases between their ends. From the cysteine through the phenylalanine, the CDR3 covers 15 amino acids. Only the CDR3 DNA stays, 45 bases, in frame from base 1.

Regarding this clonotype: What this receptor recognizes is not known. No base qualities exist here, and no much larger clone lies one base off it.

TCRbeta-specific cDNA was reverse-transcribed from 500 to 550 ng total RNA using a constant-region primer and ProtoScript II reverse transcriptase. TCRbeta libraries were built with three nested multiplex PCR rounds, a slightly modified ARM-PCR procedure. Each of the first two PCR rounds ran for about 11 cycles using multiplex TRBV1-TRBV30 forward primers together with a Cbeta reverse primer. Sample barcodes and Illumina adapters were attached in a final 25-cycle PCR using Deep VentR polymerase. Before sequencing, amplicons of 200-500 bp were gel-purified using a QIAquick gel extraction kit. An Illumina HiSeq 2500 was used to sequence the TCRbeta amplicons with 250-bp paired-end reads. In the authors' own workflow: Trimmomatic v0.33 was used to quality-trim the reads, and FLASH v1.2.11 was used to merge paired reads so that full CDR3 sequences could be recovered. V, D and J germline segments were assigned to the rearranged TCRbeta sequences using MiGEC v1.2.1b. Clonotype statistics and Shannon-Wiener diversity indices were computed with VDJtools v1.0.0. Except for diversity analysis, only each sample's 250 most abundant clonotypes were used in subsequent analyses to reduce sampling bias. The public reads were reprocessed in TCRdb via fastp at Q25 and MiXCR, keeping in-frame beta chains. One record per CDR3 amino acid sequence lists the most common genes and DNA. TCRdb's processing, not the authors' own work, is the source of the V and J calls. In this sample the table shows around 22,000 distinct CDR3 sequences, approximately 80% of which occur a single time. The top ten hold less than 40% of the sample.

Study-level results and caveats: Repertoire overlap was found to be higher between tumor regions (mean roughly 35%) than between tumor-adjacent (approximately 17%) or tumor-blood (around 14%) pairs, consistent with antigen-driven expansion. The study included only four or five patients, and the authors note findings should be validated in a larger study. Because only the TCR beta chain was sequenced and unpaired alpha chains were not captured, true repertoire diversity is likely underestimated. A significantly larger repertoire fraction was made up by the top 250 clones in tumors than in blood (p = 0.039). Comparison of CD4+ and CD8+ T cell repertoires was precluded by the use of bulk unsorted samples. Only roughly 7.5-24% of top clones appeared in all five regions of a tumor, which suggests that tumor-infiltrating T cells are spatially heterogeneous.

The sequenced sample consisted of liver tumor tissue from sampling region 2. Taken with the paper, the label for cell subset or site translates to: tumor region T2, inferior pole. This clonotype was obtained from a woman between 25 and 40 years old with primary liver carcinoma and hepatitis B virus infection. This chain joins TRBV5-1 to TRBJ2-7; perhaps TRBD2 is the D gene, with 5 bases matching. The CDR3 region reads CASSLRADVVYEQYF. The DNA is as follows: TGCGCCAGCAGCCTGAGGGCGGACGTCGTTTACGAGCAGTACTTC.